One sample yielded the 18 T cell receptor beta chains listed below, sequenced in a study of T cells in Graves' hyperthyroidism and ophthalmopathy. Authors of the study amplified TCR beta CDR3 regions from RNA transcripts. The TCR CDR3 was amplified in a first-round RT-PCR using the HTBI primer set. In TCRdb, the multiplex PCR reads were re-called with MiXCR into one record per CDR3 protein. The table includes some 570,000 distinct CDR3 sequences, about 14% detected once. The sequenced sample consisted of blood. The receptors here all came from a woman in her late teens or twenties with Graves' ophthalmopathy.

As to this clonotype: A read error may be the cause here, since a much bigger clone is one base away. J is TRBJ2-5 and V is TRBV9; no reliable D call. The CDR3 extends over 13 amino acids. CDR1 is SGDLS, CDR2 YYNGEE, per germline. The CDR3 nucleotides are TGTGCCAGCAGCCGTGACTTGGAAGAGACCCAGTGCTTC. The encoded protein is CASSRDLEETQCF.

This clonotype was seen at least ten times. This chain joins TRBV11-3 and TRBJ1-4, with D possibly matching TRBD1 (6 bases). Germline V lookup: CDR1 SGHNT, CDR2 YENEEA. The germline V and J ends were trimmed by 5 bases and 8 bases, with 12 bases remaining between them. The CDR3 contains 13 residues. The CDR3 loop reads CASSRRGGEKLFF. CDR3 DNA: TGTGCCAGCAGCCGACGGGGGGGCGAAAAACTGTTTTTT.

Many counts were recorded for this clonotype. This chain connects TRBV7-8 to TRBJ2-3; D is possibly TRBD1 (6 bases). CDR1 and CDR2 from the germline V gene are SGHVS and FQNEAQ. The CDR3 extends over 16 amino acids. The V end was cut by 2 bases, the J end by 2 bases, with 14 bases between. The CDR3: CASSLTAGAITDTQYF. The CDR3, as DNA: TGTGCCAGCAGCTTAACCGCAGGGGCTATCACAGATACGCAGTATTTT. The full variable domain, completed using reference TRBV7-8 and TRBJ2-3, is GAGVSQSPRYKVAKRGQDVALRCDPISGHVSLFWYQQALGQGPEFLTYFQNEAQLDKSGLPSDRFFAERPEGSVSTLKIQRTQQEDSAVYLCASSLTAGAITDTQYFGPGTRLTVL.

Ten or more counts support this clonotype. The chain has TRBV5-1 and TRBJ2-7; 12 bases agree with TRBD1. With 3 bases clipped from V and 7 bases from J, the junction kept 14 bases outside the gene matches. The CDR3 covers 17 residues. The germline CDR1 and CDR2 sequences are SGHRS and YFSETQ. DNA for the CDR3: TGCGCCAGCAGCTCCTCCGCTCTTCCGGGACAGGGGGCTGAGCAGTACTTC. This translates into CASSSSALPGQGAEQYF.

This clonotype was detected many times. This rearrangement joins TRBV7-6 to TRBJ1-5; weak D call: TRBD1 (6 bases). Germline CDR1 and CDR2: SGHVS and FNYEAQ. Trimming cost V 1 base and J 6 bases, with 13 bases left between them. This CDR3 spans 15 amino acids. CDR3 sequence: CASSLERGPGQPQHF. Here the CDR3 DNA reads TGTGCCAGCAGCTTAGAACGGGGGCCGGGTCAGCCCCAGCATTTT. The whole variable domain, filled in from reference TRBV7-6 and TRBJ1-5, reads GAGVSQSPRYKVTKRGQDVALRCDPISGHVSLYWYRQALGQGPEFLTYFNYEAQQDKSGLPNDRFSAERPEGSISTLTIQRTEQRDSAMYRCASSLERGPGQPQHFGDGTRLSIL.

The rearrangement uses TRBV12-3 or TRBV12-4 and TRBJ1-6; D not resolved. The CDR3 covers 14 residues. Deletions cut 3 bases from V and 10 bases from J, with 13 bases between. CDR3 residues: CASSFRPGESPLHF. For the CDR3, the DNA is TGTGCCAGCAGTTTTAGGCCAGGAGAATCACCCCTCCACTTT.

This clonotype was found many times. This chain connects TRBV7-9 to TRBJ1-1; perhaps TRBD1 as D (5 bases). Trimming removed 5 bases at V and 7 bases at J, with 14 bases between. Germline CDR1 is SEHNR and CDR2 is FQNEAQ (reference sequence). The CDR3 extends over 13 amino acids. The CDR3 protein is CASSQTGHNEAFF. The CDR3 coding sequence is TGTGCCAGCAGCCAAACGGGGCACAATGAAGCTTTCTTT.

In its sample, this clonotype was seen many times. The chain is built from TRBV28 and TRBJ2-7; D gene unclear. Per germline, CDR1 MDHEN and CDR2 SYDVKM. Between the trimmed V and J ends, which lost 6 bases and 3 bases, there was a span of 9 bases. There are 12 residues in the CDR3. CDR3 protein: CASRTVFYEQYF. The CDR3 DNA reads as TGTGCCAGCAGAACTGTATTCTACGAGCAGTACTTC.

This clonotype was picked up many times. This chain joins TRBV7-9 and TRBJ2-1; D ambiguous. In germline, CDR1 is SEHNR, CDR2 FQNEAQ (reference sequence). V lost 4 bases and J lost 5, with 9 bases in between. The CDR3 spans 13 residues. The chain's CDR3 is CASSSLSNNEQFF. In nucleotides, the CDR3 is TGTGCCAGCAGCTCGTTGTCTAACAATGAGCAGTTCTTC.

For this clonotype: Since a much larger clone is just one base distant, this may be a read error. V usage is TRBV30 and J usage is TRBJ2-1, with TRBD1 matching 9 bases. The germline V gene encodes CDR1 GTSNPN and CDR2 SVGIG (reference sequence). The CDR3 sequence is 13 residues long. V trimming: 7 bases; J trimming: 8 bases; junction bases outside the gene matches: 9. The CDR3 loop is CASEGTGFDEQFF. The CDR3 DNA is TGTGCCTCCGAGGGGACAGGGTTTGATGAGCAGTTCTTC.

This clonotype was counted at least ten times. The chain links TRBV5-6 to TRBJ1-1, with D unclear. In germline, CDR1 is SGHDT, CDR2 YYEEEE. The CDR3 covers 11 residues. Trimming left V 3 bases short and J 6 bases short, with 6 bases between. The CDR3 DNA reads TGTGCCAGCAGCTGGGATTCTGAAGCTTTCTTT. Its translation: CASSWDSEAFF.

This clonotype was seen many times. J is TRBJ2-7 and V is TRBV12-3 or TRBV12-4; weak D call: TRBD2 (5 bases). Trimming stripped 3 bases from V and 2 bases from J, with 8 bases between. The CDR3 covers 13 residues. The CDR3 nucleotides are TGTGCCAGCAGTTTCGGGGTGCCCTACGAGCAGTACTTC. This sequence encodes CASSFGVPYEQYF.

In DNA form, the CDR3 reads TGCGCCAGCAGCCAAGTAGGCGTATACTCCTACAATGAGCAGTTCTTC. Its translation is CASSQVGVYSYNEQFF. The chain employs TRBV4-1 and TRBJ2-1; unclear D gene. CDR3 length equals 16 residues. The V and J ends lost 1 base and 0 bases respectively, with 10 bases between them. Germline loops: CDR1 MGHRA, CDR2 YSYEKL.

A note on this clonotype: This may be a read error, as it is one base from a much larger clone. J is TRBJ1-5 and V is TRBV7-2; D is perhaps TRBD1 (5 bases). Per germline, CDR1 SGHTA and CDR2 FQGNSA. Trimming stripped 4 bases from V and 7 bases from J, with 20 bases between. This CDR3 is built from 16 residues. CDR3 in DNA: TGTGCCAGCAGCTCGAACTGGCGGGGCCTTAACCAGCCCCAGCATTTT. It translates to CASSSNWRGLNQPQHF.

This clonotype has just a few counts. A junction boundary mismatches the germline segment, possibly from a read error. The rearrangement joins TRBV7-7 to TRBJ2-5, with 9 bases lining up with TRBD1. Germline V gene lookup returns CDR1 SSHAT and CDR2 FNYEAQ (reference sequence). This CDR3 comprises 15 residues. For the CDR3, the DNA is TGTGCTAGCAGCTTAGGACAGGGGCCCCAAGAGACCCAGTACTTC. Translated, it gives CASSLGQGPQETQYF.

This clonotype was seen more than once but under ten times. V and J are TRBV5-1 and TRBJ2-3, with D perhaps TRBD1 or TRBD2 (6 bases each). The CDR3 loop spans 14 amino acids. CDR1 and CDR2 (germline): SGHRS, YFSETQ. The V and J ends lost 7 bases and 4 bases respectively, with 16 bases between them. The CDR3 bases are TGCGCCAGCGCGCCGGAGGGGGGCCCAGATACGCAGTATTTT. Protein product: CASAPEGGPDTQYF.

This clonotype was observed many times. The V gene is TRBV30, the J gene TRBJ2-3; 7 nucleotides line up with TRBD1. The V segment lost 1 base and the J segment 2 bases; nucleotides outside the gene matches: 3. Germline V gene data show CDR1 as GTSNPN and CDR2 as SVGIG (reference sequence). CDR3 length: 14 amino acids. CDR3 sequence: CAWSEGQITDTQYF. CDR3 in DNA: TGTGCCTGGAGTGAGGGACAGATCACAGATACGCAGTATTTT.

In this sample, this clonotype turned up many times. The chain employs TRBV12-3 or TRBV12-4 and TRBJ1-3; no reliable D call. This CDR3 has 15 amino acids. The V and J ends lost 6 bases and 1 base respectively, with 13 bases between them. CDR3 nucleotide sequence: TGTGCCAGCAGCCCCGTTAGGGCGTCTGGAAACACCATATATTTT. Protein sequence: CASSPVRASGNTIYF.